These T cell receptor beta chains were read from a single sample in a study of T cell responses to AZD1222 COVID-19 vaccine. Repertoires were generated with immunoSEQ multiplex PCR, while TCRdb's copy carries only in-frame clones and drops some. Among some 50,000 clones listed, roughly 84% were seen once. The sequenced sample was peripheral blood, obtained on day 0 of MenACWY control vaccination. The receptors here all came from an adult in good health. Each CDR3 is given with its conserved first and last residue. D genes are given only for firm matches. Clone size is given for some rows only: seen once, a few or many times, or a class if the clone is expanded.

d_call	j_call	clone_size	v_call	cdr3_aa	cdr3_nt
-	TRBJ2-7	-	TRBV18	CASSGGQGPSYEQYF	TGTGCCAGCTCAGGCGGGCAGGGCCCGTCCTACGAGCAGTACTTC
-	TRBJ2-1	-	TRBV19	CASTPRGGLSYNEQFF	TGTGCCAGCACTCCCAGGGGGGGACTATCCTACAATGAGCAGTTCTTC
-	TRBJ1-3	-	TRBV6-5	CASSYSIQRNTIYF	TGTGCCAGCAGTTACTCGATTCAGAGAAACACCATATATTTT
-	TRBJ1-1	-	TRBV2	CASSEATYWTEAFF	TGTGCCAGCAGTGAAGCGACATATTGGACTGAAGCTTTCTTT
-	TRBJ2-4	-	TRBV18	CASSPDDADIQYF	TGTGCCAGCTCACCAGATGACGCGGACATTCAGTACTTC
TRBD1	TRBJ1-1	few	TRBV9	CASSVEWTGGEAFF	TGTGCCAGCAGCGTAGAGTGGACAGGGGGTGAAGCTTTCTTT
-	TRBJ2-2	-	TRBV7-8	CASSLKIGGELFF	TGTGCCAGCAGCTTGAAAATAGGCGGGGAGCTGTTTTTT
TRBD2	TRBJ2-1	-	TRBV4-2	CASRSGGSVEGQFF	TGTGCCAGCAGAAGCGGGGGGAGTGTAGAAGGGCAGTTCTTC
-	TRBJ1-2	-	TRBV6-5	CASRGGGGHYGYTF	TGTGCCAGCAGGGGTGGCGGGGGACACTATGGCTACACCTTC
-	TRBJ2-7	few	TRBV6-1	CASSEAGASDYEQYF	TGTGCCAGCAGTGAAGCTGGGGCTAGCGACTACGAGCAGTACTTC
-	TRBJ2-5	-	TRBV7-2	CASSPPGPQETQYF	TGTGCCAGCAGCCCGCCGGGACCCCAAGAGACCCAGTACTTC
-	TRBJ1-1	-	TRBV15	CATSRKGTEAFF	TGTGCCACCAGCAGAAAGGGCACTGAAGCTTTCTTT
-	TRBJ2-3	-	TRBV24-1	CATSDHSQLLTDTQYF	TGTGCCACCAGTGATCATTCTCAACTACTTACAGATACGCAGTATTTT
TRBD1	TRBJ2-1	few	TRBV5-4	CASSLVSGGSYNEQFF	TGTGCCAGCAGCTTGGTGTCAGGGGGATCCTACAATGAGCAGTTCTTC
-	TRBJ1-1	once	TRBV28	CASSPSPWQPRNTEAFF	TGTGCCAGCAGTCCCTCTCCTTGGCAGCCCCGGAACACTGAAGCTTTCTTT
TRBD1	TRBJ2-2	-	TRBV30	CAWQTLTGSLGGELFF	TGTGCCTGGCAGACCTTGACAGGGTCGTTGGGCGGGGAGCTGTTTTTT
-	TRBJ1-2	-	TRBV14	CASSQRTGGYTF	TGTGCCAGCAGCCAGAGGACGGGAGGCTACACCTTC
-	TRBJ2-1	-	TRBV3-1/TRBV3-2	CASSQERAYNEQFF	TGTGCCAGCAGCCAAGAAAGAGCGTACAATGAGCAGTTCTTC
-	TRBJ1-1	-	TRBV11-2	CASSPQGGWEAFF	TGTGCCAGCAGCCCTCAGGGAGGGTGGGAAGCTTTCTTT
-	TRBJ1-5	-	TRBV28	CASSGQIGNQPQHF	TGTGCCAGCAGTGGACAGATTGGCAATCAGCCCCAGCATTTT
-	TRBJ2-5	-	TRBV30	CAWSVSLPRKETQYF	TGTGCCTGGAGTGTATCTCTCCCGAGGAAAGAGACCCAGTACTTC
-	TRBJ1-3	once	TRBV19	CASTSRRTDSGNTIYF	TGTGCCAGTACCTCCCGCCGGACGGACTCTGGAAACACCATATATTTT
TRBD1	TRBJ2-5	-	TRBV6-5	CASSYPGGGETQYF	TGTGCCAGCAGTTACCCAGGGGGTGGCGAGACCCAGTACTTC
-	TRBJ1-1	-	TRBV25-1	CASSKAGFTEAFF	TGTGCCAGCAGTAAGGCGGGATTCACTGAAGCTTTCTTT
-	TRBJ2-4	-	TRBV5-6	CASSSQDLLAKNIQYF	TGTGCCAGCAGCTCACAGGACCTTCTAGCCAAAAACATTCAGTACTTC
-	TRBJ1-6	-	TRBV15	CATSRELSPLHF	TGTGCCACCAGCAGAGAACTTTCACCCCTCCACTTT
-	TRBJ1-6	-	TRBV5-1	CASSLDRVVNSPLHF	TGCGCCAGCAGCTTGGATCGCGTCGTGAATTCACCCCTCCACTTT
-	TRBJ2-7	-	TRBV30	CAWSVTPGNYEQYF	TGTGCCTGGAGTGTTACCCCCGGCAACTACGAGCAGTACTTC
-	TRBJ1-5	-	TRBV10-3	CAISESSREQPQHF	TGTGCCATCAGTGAGTCTTCCAGGGAGCAGCCCCAGCATTTT
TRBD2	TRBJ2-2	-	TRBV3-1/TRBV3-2	CASSPPASGPSGELFF	TGTGCCAGCAGCCCCCCGGCTAGCGGGCCCTCCGGGGAGCTGTTTTTT
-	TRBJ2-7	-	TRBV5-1	CASRGVGSYEQYF	TGCGCCAGCAGGGGTGTGGGGTCCTACGAGCAGTACTTC
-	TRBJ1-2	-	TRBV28	CASTTTSGIYGYTF	TGTGCCAGCACGACGACTTCAGGGATATATGGCTACACCTTC
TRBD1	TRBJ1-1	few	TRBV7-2	CASKPPRGRDTEAFF	TGTGCCAGCAAACCCCCGAGGGGGCGGGATACTGAAGCTTTCTTT
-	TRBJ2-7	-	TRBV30	CAWGRDSGGEQYF	TGTGCCTGGGGTAGGGACTCAGGGGGCGAGCAGTACTTC
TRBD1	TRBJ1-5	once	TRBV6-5	CASSRQGSVSQPQHF	TGTGCCAGCAGCCGACAGGGAAGCGTTAGTCAGCCCCAGCATTTT